Reported below is one T cell receptor beta chain. Its antigen remains unknown. This entry belongs to a study of beta chain features in type 1 diabetes. In the study overall: Across every sample, 107,917,701 sorted cells were examined in total.

Whole-study findings and limits: In every one of the four CD4+ subsets, TCRB CDR3s were moderately but significantly shorter in Type 1 diabetes patients. Fewer insertions but more deletions were seen at VDJ junctions in type 1 diabetes patients.

Isolated RNA was reverse transcribed in full, so expressed TCRB transcripts were sequenced. The table came from immunoSEQ multiplex PCR; TCRdb's copy has only in-frame clones and leaves some out. Among 600,000 to 750,000 clones listed, about an eighth were seen once. Trimming removed 5 bases at V and 6 bases at J, with 15 bases between. This CDR3 contains 14 residues. The germline gives CDR1 SGHTA, CDR2 FQGNSA. Researchers reported sorting CD4+ naive, central memory, regulatory and stem cell-like memory cells via CD45RO/CCR7/CD25/CD127/CD95/CD27. The chain links TRBV7-2 to TRBJ2-3; D is perhaps TRBD2 (5 bases). Sequences were obtained from naive CD4+ T cells from blood. The receptor comes from a young man with type 1 diabetes. The CDR3 region is CASSLGVRRDTQYF. In DNA, the CDR3 is TGTGCCAGCAGCCTCGGGGTCCGGAGGGATACGCAGTATTTT.